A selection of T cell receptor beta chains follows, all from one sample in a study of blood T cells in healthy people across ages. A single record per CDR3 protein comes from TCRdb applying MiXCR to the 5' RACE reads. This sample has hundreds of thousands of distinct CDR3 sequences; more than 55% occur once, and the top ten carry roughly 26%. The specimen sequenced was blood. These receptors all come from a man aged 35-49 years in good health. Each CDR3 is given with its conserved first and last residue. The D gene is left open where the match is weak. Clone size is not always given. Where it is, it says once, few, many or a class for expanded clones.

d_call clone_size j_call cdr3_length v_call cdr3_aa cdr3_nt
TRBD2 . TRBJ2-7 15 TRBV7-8 CASSLETSGVYEQYF TGTGCCAGCAGCTTAGAGACTAGCGGGGTCTACGAGCAGTACTTC
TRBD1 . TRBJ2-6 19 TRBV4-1 CASSQDWDRVLAGANVLTF TGCGCCAGCAGCCAAGATTGGGACAGGGTCTTAGCTGGGGCCAACGTCCTGACTTTC
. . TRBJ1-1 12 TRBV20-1 CSASQGVSEAFF TGCAGTGCTAGCCAGGGAGTGAGTGAAGCTTTCTTT
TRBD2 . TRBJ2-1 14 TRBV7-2 CASSGRAGSNEQFF TGTGCCAGCAGCGGGAGGGCGGGTTCCAATGAGCAGTTCTTC
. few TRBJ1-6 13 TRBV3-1 CASSQGTDSPLHF TGTGCCAGCAGCCAAGGTACGGATTCACCCCTCCACTTT
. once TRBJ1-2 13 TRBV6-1 CASSEGGRRGYTF TGTGCCAGCAGTGAAGGGGGTCGTCGTGGCTACACCTTC
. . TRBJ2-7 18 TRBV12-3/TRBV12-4 CASSLGRRGTGRSYEQYF TGTGCCAGCAGTTTAGGTCGAAGGGGGACTGGGAGGTCCTACGAGCAGTACTTC
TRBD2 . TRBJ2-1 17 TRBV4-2 CASSQGSGMGSYNEQFF TGTGCCAGCAGCCAAGGGAGCGGGATGGGATCCTACAATGAGCAGTTCTTC
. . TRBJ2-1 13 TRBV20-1 CSATRESYNEQFF TGCAGTGCTACTAGGGAATCTTACAATGAGCAGTTCTTC
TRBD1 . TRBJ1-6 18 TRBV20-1 CSARGLGQGRGMYSPLHF TGCAGTGCTAGAGGGTTGGGACAGGGTCGTGGCATGTATTCACCCCTCCACTTT
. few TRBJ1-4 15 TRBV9 CASSEHQGENEKLFF TGTGCCAGCAGCGAGCATCAGGGTGAGAATGAAAAACTGTTTTTT
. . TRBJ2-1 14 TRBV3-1 CASSQDWGANEQFF TGTGCCAGCAGCCAAGATTGGGGAGCCAATGAGCAGTTCTTC
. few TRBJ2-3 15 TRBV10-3 CAINPGRTSTDTQYF TGTGCCATCAACCCAGGACGGACGAGCACAGATACGCAGTATTTT